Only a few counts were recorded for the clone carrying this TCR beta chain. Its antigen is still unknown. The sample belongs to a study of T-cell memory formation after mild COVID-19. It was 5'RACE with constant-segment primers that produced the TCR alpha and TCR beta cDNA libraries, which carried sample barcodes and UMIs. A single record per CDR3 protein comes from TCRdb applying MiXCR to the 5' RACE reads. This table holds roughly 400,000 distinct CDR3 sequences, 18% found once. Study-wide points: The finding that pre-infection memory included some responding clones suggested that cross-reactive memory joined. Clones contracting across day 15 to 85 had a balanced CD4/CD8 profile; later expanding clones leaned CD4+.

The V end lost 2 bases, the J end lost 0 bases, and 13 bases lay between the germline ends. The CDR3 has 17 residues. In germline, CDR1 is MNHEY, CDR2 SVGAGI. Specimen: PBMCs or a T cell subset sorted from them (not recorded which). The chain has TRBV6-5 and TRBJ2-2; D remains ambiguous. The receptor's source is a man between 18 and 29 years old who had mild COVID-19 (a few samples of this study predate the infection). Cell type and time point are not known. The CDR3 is CASSYVLRTANTGELFF. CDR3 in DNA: TGTGCCAGCAGTTACGTCCTACGGACCGCGAACACCGGGGAGCTGTTTTTT.